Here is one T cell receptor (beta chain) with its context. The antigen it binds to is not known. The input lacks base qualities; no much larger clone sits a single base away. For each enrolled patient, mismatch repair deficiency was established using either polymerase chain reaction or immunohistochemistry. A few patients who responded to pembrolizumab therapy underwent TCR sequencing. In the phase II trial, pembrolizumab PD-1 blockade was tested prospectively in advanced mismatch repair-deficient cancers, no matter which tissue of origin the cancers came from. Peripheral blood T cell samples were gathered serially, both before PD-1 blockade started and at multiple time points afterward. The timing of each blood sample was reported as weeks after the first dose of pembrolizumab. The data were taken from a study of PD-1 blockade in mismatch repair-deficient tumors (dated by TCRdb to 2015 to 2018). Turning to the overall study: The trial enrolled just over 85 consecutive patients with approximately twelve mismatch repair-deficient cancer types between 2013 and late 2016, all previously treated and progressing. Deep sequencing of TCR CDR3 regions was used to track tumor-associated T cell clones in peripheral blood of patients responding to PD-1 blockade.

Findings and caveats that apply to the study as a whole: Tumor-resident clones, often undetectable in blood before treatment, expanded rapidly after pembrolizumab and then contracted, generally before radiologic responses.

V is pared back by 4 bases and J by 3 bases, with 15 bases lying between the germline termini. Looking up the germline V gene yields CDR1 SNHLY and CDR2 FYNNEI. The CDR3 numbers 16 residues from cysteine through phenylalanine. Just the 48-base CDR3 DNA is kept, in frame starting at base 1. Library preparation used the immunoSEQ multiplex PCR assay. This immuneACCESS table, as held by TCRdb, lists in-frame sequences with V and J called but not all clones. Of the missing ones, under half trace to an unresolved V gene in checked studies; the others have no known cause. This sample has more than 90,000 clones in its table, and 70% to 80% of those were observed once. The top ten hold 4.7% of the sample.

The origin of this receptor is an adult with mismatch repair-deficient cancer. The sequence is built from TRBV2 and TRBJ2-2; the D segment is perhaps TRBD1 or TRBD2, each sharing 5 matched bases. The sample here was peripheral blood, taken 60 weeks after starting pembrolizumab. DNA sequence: TGTGCCAGCAGTGGGGACCTTACAAGGGACACCGGGGAGCTGTTTTTT. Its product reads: CASSGDLTRDTGELFF.